This paragraph covers one T cell receptor beta chain sequence. The antigen is undetermined. The sample belongs to a study of cytomegalovirus exposure and HLA in healthy donors. Study in general: The same platform was used for the 120 or so validation repertoires as for the approximately 720 first-cohort repertoires, as reported in a later analysis. General study points: Accounts indicate the classifier identified cytomegalovirus status with strong specificity and sensitivity. The authors listed 150 or so TCR beta chains as cytomegalovirus-associated.

Sequencing was performed with immunoSEQ multiplex PCR; in TCRdb, only in-frame clones are kept and a portion is missing. Of 90,000 to 100,000 clones in the sample, about 90% are singletons; the top ten hold about 6.5%. Trimming at V came to 4 bases and at J to 5 bases, leaving 3 bases not matched to a gene. This CDR3 contains 12 residues. Germline-derived CDR1 and CDR2 are SGHTS and YDEGEE. The sequence was collected from a young man in good health and CMV-seropositive. Sample: PBMCs. The rearrangement uses TRBV5-8 and TRBJ2-7, with TRBD1 matching 7 bases. The CDR3 protein is CASSRDSHEQYF. CDR3 sequence (DNA): TGTGCCAGCAGCCGGGACAGCCACGAGCAGTACTTC.